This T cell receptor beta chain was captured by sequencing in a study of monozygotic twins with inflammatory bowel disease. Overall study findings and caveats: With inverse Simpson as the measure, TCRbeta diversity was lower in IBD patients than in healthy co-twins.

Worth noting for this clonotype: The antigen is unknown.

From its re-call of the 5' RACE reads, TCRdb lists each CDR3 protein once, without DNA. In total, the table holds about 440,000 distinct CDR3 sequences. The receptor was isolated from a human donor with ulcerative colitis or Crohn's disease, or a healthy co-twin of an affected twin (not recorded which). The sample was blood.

The CDR3 sequence is CARGRSNSPLHF. The chain couples TRBV6-6 to TRBJ1-6; TCRdb calls TRBD1, which cannot be checked without DNA. The CDR3 is 12 residues long. Germline V gives CDR1 MNHNY, CDR2 SVGAGI (reference sequence).